This T cell receptor beta chain came from a study of CD8 T cells in Susac syndrome. Germline V CDR1 and CDR2: SQVTM, ANQGSEA. The CDR3 covers 11 residues. Trimming shortened V by 6 bases and J by 0 bases, and 6 bases separated the two germline ends. Random hexamers were used to reverse transcribe an amount of 0.5 to 1 ug RNA. With immunoSEQ multiplex PCR, TCR beta CDR3 was amplified across 54 Vbeta and 13 Jbeta. TCRdb used MiXCR to reprocess the immunoSEQ multiplex PCR reads, holding one entry per CDR3 protein. Of about 200,000 distinct CDR3 sequences in the sample, about 94% were seen once. The sequencing input was CD4+ T cells from PBMCs. The TCR comes from a human donor with multiple sclerosis. The chain links TRBV29-1 to TRBJ2-7; D gene unclear. The CDR3 DNA sequence: TGCAGCGTAGTACTCTCCTACGAGCAGTACTTC. This encodes CSVVLSYEQYF.